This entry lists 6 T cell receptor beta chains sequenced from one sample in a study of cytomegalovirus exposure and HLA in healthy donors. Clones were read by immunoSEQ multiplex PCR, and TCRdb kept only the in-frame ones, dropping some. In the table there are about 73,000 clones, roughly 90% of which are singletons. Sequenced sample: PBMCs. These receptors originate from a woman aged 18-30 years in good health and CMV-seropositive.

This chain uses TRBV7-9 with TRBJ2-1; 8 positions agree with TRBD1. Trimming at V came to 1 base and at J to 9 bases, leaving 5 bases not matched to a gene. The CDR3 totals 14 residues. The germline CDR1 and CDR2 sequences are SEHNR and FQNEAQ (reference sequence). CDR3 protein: CASSLGTGFGEQFF. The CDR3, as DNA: TGTGCCAGCAGCTTAGGGACAGGGTTTGGTGAGCAGTTCTTC. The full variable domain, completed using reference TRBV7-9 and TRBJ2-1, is DTGVSQNPRHKITKRGQNVTFRCDPISEHNRLYWYRQTLGQGPEFLTYFQNEAQLEKSRLLSDRFSAERPKGSFSTLEIQRTEQGDSAMYLCASSLGTGFGEQFFGPGTRLTVL.

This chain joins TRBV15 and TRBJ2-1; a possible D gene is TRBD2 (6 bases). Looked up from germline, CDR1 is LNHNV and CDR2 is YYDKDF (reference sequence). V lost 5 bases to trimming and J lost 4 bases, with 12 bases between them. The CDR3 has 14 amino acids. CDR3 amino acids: CATSFPGLYNEQFF. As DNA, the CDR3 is TGTGCCACCAGCTTTCCGGGACTTTACAATGAGCAGTTCTTC.

The CDR3 nucleotides read TGTGCCAGCAGCTTGGGGGACTGGAGGACAGATACGCAGTATTTT. This gives the protein CASSLGDWRTDTQYF. The rearrangement uses TRBV5-5 and TRBJ2-3, with TRBD2 as a possible D gene (6 bases). The CDR3 loop spans 15 amino acids. The germline CDR1 and CDR2 sequences are SGHKS and YYEKEE (reference sequence). Deletions cut 0 bases from V and 3 bases from J, with 11 bases between.

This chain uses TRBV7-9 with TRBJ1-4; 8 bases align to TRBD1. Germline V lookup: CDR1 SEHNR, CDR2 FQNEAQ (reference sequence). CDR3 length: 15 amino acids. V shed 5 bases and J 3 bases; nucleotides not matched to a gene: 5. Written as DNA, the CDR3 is TGTGCCAGCAGCCTAATACAGGGGGCTAATGAAAAACTGTTTTTT. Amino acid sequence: CASSLIQGANEKLFF.

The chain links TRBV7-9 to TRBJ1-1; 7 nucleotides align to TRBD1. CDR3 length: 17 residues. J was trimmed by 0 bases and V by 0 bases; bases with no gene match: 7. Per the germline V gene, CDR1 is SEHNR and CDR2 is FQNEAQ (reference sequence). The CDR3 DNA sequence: TGTGCCAGCAGCTTAGCGGGACAGTCCAAAGTGAACACTGAAGCTTTCTTT. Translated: CASSLAGQSKVNTEAFF. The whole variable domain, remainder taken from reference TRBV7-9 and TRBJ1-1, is DTGVSQNPRHKITKRGQNVTFRCDPISEHNRLYWYRQTLGQGPEFLTYFQNEAQLEKSRLLSDRFSAERPKGSFSTLEIQRTEQGDSAMYLCASSLAGQSKVNTEAFFGQGTRLTVV.

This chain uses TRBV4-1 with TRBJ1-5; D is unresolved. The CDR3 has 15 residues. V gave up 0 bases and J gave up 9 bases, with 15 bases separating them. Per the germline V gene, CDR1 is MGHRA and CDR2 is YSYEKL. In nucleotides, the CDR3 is TGCGCCAGCAGCCAAGACCCAGGCCAGATGGGGCCCCAGCATTTT. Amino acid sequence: CASSQDPGQMGPQHF.